These 29 T cell receptor beta chains originate from one sample sequenced in a study of T cells in women clearing cervical HPV infection. TCRdb keeps only in-frame clones here, not all; method: immunoSEQ multiplex PCR. This listing includes 20,000 to 25,000 clones. Sequencing was performed on blood buffy coat. The receptor set was obtained from a woman aged 18-70 years with a cervical HPV16 infection that either progressed to CIN3+ or cleared (not recorded which).

Points on this clone: The junction differs from germline at one of its ends, possibly a read error. Read sequence stops 3 residues before the CDR3 end, and the germline J gene provides the missing end. The gene calls are TRBV7-7 and TRBJ1-2; D is ambiguous. Germline assignment: CDR1 SSHAT and CDR2 FNYEAQ (reference sequence). CDR3 length equals 13 residues. The covered CDR3 bases are TGTGCTAGCAGCCCAGGTTACGCCTACGAC. It translates to CASSPGYAYD. The whole CDR3 protein is CASSPGYAYDYTF. Variable domain in full (rest from reference TRBV7-7 and TRBJ1-2): GAGVSQSPRYKVTKRGQDVTLRCDPISSHATLYWYQQALGQGPEFLTYFNYEAQPDKSGLPSDRFSAERPEGSISTLTIQRTEQRDSAMYRCASSPGYAYDYTFGSGTRLTVV.

Turning to this clone: The read terminates 3 residues ahead of where the CDR3 ends, so the germline J gene completes it. The V and J genes are TRBV19 and TRBJ2-4; 9 nucleotides line up with TRBD1. Germline-derived CDR1 and CDR2 are LNHDA and SQIVND (reference sequence). The CDR3 is made up of 16 amino acids. The CDR3 bases that were read are TGTGCCAGTTCTCGTCAACAGGGGGCGAAGTTGGATGGT. Protein sequence: CASSRQQGAKLDG. The complete CDR3 reads CASSRQQGAKLDGQYF.

In the case of this clone: The read is 3 residues too short to cover the CDR3 end, so that end is filled in from the germline J gene. The rearrangement joins TRBV5-3 to TRBJ2-3; 9 bases agree with TRBD2. TRBV5-3 belongs to the ORF category, with a function that is uncertain. Unmatched junction bases numbered 11, after V lost 2 bases and J lost 1 base. The CDR3 is made up of 18 amino acids. The sequenced CDR3 bases are TGTGCCAGAAGCTTTGATCCTGGGACTAGCACTTGCACAGATACG. It is translated as CARSFDPGTSTCTDT. The complete CDR3 sequence is CARSFDPGTSTCTDTQYF.

About this clone: The CDR3 goes on 3 residues after the read ends, and that part is filled in from the germline J gene. This rearrangement joins TRBV19 to TRBJ2-3; D not certain. The CDR3 covers 15 residues. The germline CDR1 and CDR2 sequences are LNHDA and SQIVND (reference sequence). The chain's CDR3 is CASSISPDSNQPQYF. CDR3 DNA, as far as it was read: TGTGCCAGTAGTATAAGTCCCGATAGCAATCAGCCG.

Worth noting for this clone: The read falls 3 residues short of the CDR3 end, and the missing part is taken from the germline J gene. The V gene is TRBV29-1, the J gene TRBJ1-1; no firm D call. Trimming took off 7 bases at V and 7 bases at J, with 10 bases between the two ends. CDR1 is SQVTM, CDR2 ANQGSEA, per germline. This CDR3 has 10 residues. CDR3: CSGQKGEAFF. CDR3 DNA (partial): TGCAGCGGCCAAAAAGGTGAA.

Notes on this clone: Sequencing ends 3 residues short of the CDR3 end; the germline J gene provides the rest. The rearrangement links TRBV19 to TRBJ1-2; tentatively, D is TRBD1 (6 bases). Per the germline V gene, CDR1 is LNHDA and CDR2 is SQIVND (reference sequence). The CDR3 is 14 amino acids. V lost 5 bases to trimming and J lost 0 bases, with 10 bases between them. The CDR3 DNA, read in part, is TGTGCCAGTAGTTGGGACACAGCTAACTATGGC. Translation: CASSWDTANYG. The CDR3, in full, reads CASSWDTANYGYTF.

About this clone itself: Read data end 3 residues before the CDR3 end; the end is taken from the germline J gene. The rearrangement uses TRBV20-1 and TRBJ1-1; D is ambiguous. V shed 1 base and J shed 0 bases, with 6 bases lying between them. In germline, CDR1 is DFQATT, CDR2 SNEGSKA (reference sequence). The CDR3 is 13 amino acids. The CDR3 loop is CSARVQLNTEAFF. The CDR3 DNA, read in part, is TGCAGTGCTAGAGTACAGCTGAACACTGAA.

About this clone itself: The CDR3 is cut off 3 residues early in the read; its end comes from the germline J gene. The chain employs TRBV18 and TRBJ1-3; 7 bases match TRBD1. V gave up 0 bases and J gave up 4 bases; unmatched junction bases: 12. Germline V lookup: CDR1 KGHSH, CDR2 LQKENI. The CDR3 consists of 18 residues. The DNA read from the CDR3 is TGTGCCAGCTCACCACCCCAGGTCTCAGGGGGTTCGGGAAACACC. This translates into CASSPPQVSGGSGNT. The entire CDR3 sequence reads CASSPPQVSGGSGNTIYF.

CDR3 loop: CSARQLDSNTGELFF. The part of the CDR3 DNA that was read is TGCAGTGCTAGACAACTAGATTCGAACACCGGGGAG. The chain combines TRBV20-1 with TRBJ2-2, with D perhaps matching TRBD2 (5 bases). The CDR3 is cut off 3 residues early in the read; its end comes from the germline J gene. The V end lost 2 bases, the J end lost 0 bases, and 10 bases lay between the germline ends. Looked up from germline, CDR1 is DFQATT and CDR2 is SNEGSKA (reference sequence). There are 15 residues in the CDR3.

A word on this clone: The read ends 3 residues shy of where the CDR3 ends; the end is completed using the germline J gene. The chain couples TRBV5-1 to TRBJ2-5; D is unclear. Trimming removed 0 bases from V and 1 base from J, with 7 bases in between. CDR1 is SGHRS and CDR2 is YFSETQ in the germline V gene. The CDR3 sequence is 14 residues long. Incomplete CDR3 DNA: TGCGCCAGCAGCTTGGCCTTCAGCCAAGAGACC. Its protein product is CASSLAFSQET. The whole CDR3 protein reads CASSLAFSQETQYF.

Notes on this clone: The CDR3 is cut off 3 residues early in the read; its end comes from the germline J gene. The chain carries TRBV7-6 and TRBJ1-4; D perhaps matches TRBD1 (5 bases). V lost 4 bases to trimming and J lost 0 bases, with 15 bases between them. The CDR3 has 17 amino acids. Germline V gene data show CDR1 as SGHVS and CDR2 as FNYEAQ. Incomplete CDR3 DNA: TGTGCCAGCAGCTCGACAGTTCTGGGTGCAACTAATGAAAAA. Protein: CASSSTVLGATNEK. The complete CDR3 sequence is CASSSTVLGATNEKLFF.

Turning to this clone: The read is 3 residues too short to cover the CDR3 end, so that end is filled in from the germline J gene. This chain links TRBV13 with TRBJ2-3; 8 bases match TRBD2. After removal of 0 bases from V and 4 bases from J, the junction contained 3 bases not matched to a gene. Germline lookup yields CDR1 PRHDT and CDR2 FYEKMQ (reference sequence). The CDR3 totals 15 residues. CDR3 amino acids: CASSLGGLVADTQYF. The DNA read from the CDR3 is TGTGCCAGCAGCTTAGGGGGACTAGTTGCAGATACG.

Concerning this clone itself: The read gets to within 3 residues of the CDR3 end, and the germline J gene fills in the rest. This chain uses TRBV19 with TRBJ1-1, with 12 positions matching TRBD1. CDR3 length equals 18 residues. CDR1 is LNHDA and CDR2 is SQIVND in the germline V gene (reference sequence). V lost 5 bases and J lost 3; bases outside the gene matches: 13. CDR3 DNA, as far as it was read: TGTGCCAGTAGTCCAACCGGGACAGGGGGCAAGGGGTACACTGAA. It encodes CASSPTGTGGKGYTE. Given in full, the CDR3 is CASSPTGTGGKGYTEAFF.

Comment on this clone: Read sequence stops 3 residues before the CDR3 end, and the germline J gene provides the missing end. V usage is TRBV30 and J usage is TRBJ1-3; no clear D. CDR1 GTSNPN and CDR2 SVGIG come from the germline V gene (reference sequence). Trimming left V 2 bases short and J 0 bases short, with 11 bases between. The CDR3 runs 15 residues. The CDR3 protein is CAWSRMAVSGNTIYF. The CDR3 bases that were read are TGTGCCTGGAGTAGAATGGCAGTCTCTGGAAACACC.

On this clone itself: The read ends 3 residues before the CDR3 terminus; that terminus is restored from the germline J gene. V usage is TRBV20-1 and J usage is TRBJ2-5, with 10 positions matching TRBD2. Trimming removed 2 bases from V and 2 bases from J; junction bases left unmatched: 8. Germline CDR1 DFQATT, CDR2 SNEGSKA (reference sequence). The CDR3 runs 16 residues. This CDR3 is CSARSLSGGTQETQYF. Partial CDR3 DNA: TGCAGTGCTAGATCCCTTAGCGGGGGGACTCAAGAGACC.

About this clone itself: The observed sequence ends 3 residues before the CDR3 terminus, with the missing tail filled in from the germline J gene. This chain joins TRBV7-2 and TRBJ2-2; 9 bases agree with TRBD1. The CDR3 totals 15 residues. CDR1 is SGHTA, CDR2 FQGNSA, per germline. V lost 2 bases and J lost 6; bases outside the gene matches: 4. CDR3 residues: CASSLPRQGAGELFF. CDR3 DNA, as far as it was read: TGTGCCAGCAGCTTACCTCGACAGGGGGCCGGGGAG.

About this clone itself: The sequenced fragment ends 3 residues before the CDR3 boundary, so the rest is inferred from the germline J gene. The chain joins TRBV7-3 to TRBJ2-2, with TRBD2 matching over 8 bases. After removal of 3 bases from V and 6 bases from J, the junction contained 0 bases not matched to a gene. Germline CDR1 and CDR2: SGHTA and FQGTGA. The CDR3 contains 13 residues. CDR3 in amino acids: CASSFGGAGELFF. The sequenced part of the CDR3 DNA is TGTGCCAGCAGCTTCGGGGGGGCCGGGGAG.

Regarding this clone: The read terminates 3 residues before the CDR3 end, so the remaining end is supplied by the germline J gene. V and J are TRBV30 and TRBJ2-7; 12 bases are shared with TRBD2. Trimming at V came to 2 bases and at J to 4 bases, leaving 12 bases not matched to a gene. Germline V gene sequence: CDR1 GTSNPN, CDR2 SVGIG (reference sequence). The CDR3 has 17 amino acids. Incomplete CDR3 DNA: TGTGCCTGGAGTTCAGTAAGGGCTAGCGGGAGGGCGTACGAG. It yields the protein CAWSSVRASGRAYE. The CDR3 in its entirety is CAWSSVRASGRAYEQYF.

Worth noting for this clone: With the read ending 3 residues before the CDR3 end, the germline J gene is used to fill in that end. This chain connects TRBV18 to TRBJ2-3, with D uncertain. Germline V gene lookup returns CDR1 KGHSH and CDR2 LQKENI. There are 17 residues in the CDR3. Incomplete CDR3 DNA: TGTGCCAGCTCACCAGTGCAGGCCCCACGCCTACAAGAGACG. Protein sequence: CASSPVQAPRLQET. Given in full, the CDR3 is CASSPVQAPRLQETQYF.

The CDR3 DNA, read in part, is TGTGCCAGTAGTACGACAGGGAGCAATCAGCCC. Its protein product is CASSTTGSNQP. The whole CDR3 region reads CASSTTGSNQPQHF. V gene TRBV19 combines with J gene TRBJ1-5, with 7 positions matching TRBD1. The sequence runs out 3 residues before the end of the CDR3; the remainder is reconstructed from the germline J gene. The ends lost 4 bases at V and 1 base at J; junction bases unmatched: 1. The CDR3 sequence is 14 residues long. From germline, CDR1 is LNHDA and CDR2 SQIVND (reference sequence).

About this clone itself: The read comes to an end 3 residues before the CDR3 does, leaving the germline J gene to fill in the end. The chain carries TRBV7-6 and TRBJ1-5; 9 nucleotides line up with TRBD1. The CDR3 has 16 residues. The germline gives CDR1 SGHVS, CDR2 FNYEAQ. V was clipped by 5 bases and J by 5 bases; unmatched bases: 10. The covered CDR3 bases are TGTGCCAGCAGCCCCCTGGGGACAGGGAAGGATCAGCCC. It specifies CASSPLGTGKDQP. The whole CDR3 reads CASSPLGTGKDQPQHF.

Remarks on this clone: The read ends 3 residues early relative to the CDR3; the germline J gene fills the gap. This chain links TRBV7-3 with TRBJ2-3; 9 nucleotides agree with TRBD1. Germline V gene lookup returns CDR1 SGHTA and CDR2 FQGTGA. There are 13 residues in the CDR3. Partial CDR3 DNA: TGTGCCAGCAGCCCACGGGACAGGGATGCG. It translates to CASSPRDRDA. The whole CDR3 protein reads CASSPRDRDAQYF.

On this clone: The read terminates 3 residues before the CDR3 end, so the remaining end is supplied by the germline J gene. The rearrangement links TRBV5-1 to TRBJ1-4; weak D call: TRBD1 (5 bases). Per the germline V gene, CDR1 is SGHRS and CDR2 is YFSETQ. The CDR3 covers 18 residues. The part of the CDR3 DNA that was read is TGCGCCAGCAGCTTTGGGAGGGAAGGCGGTTCTGGGGCCAACGTA. Translation: CASSFGREGGSGANV. The whole CDR3 reads CASSFGREGGSGANVLFF.

With respect to this clone: The read ends 3 residues before the CDR3 terminus; that terminus is restored from the germline J gene. The V gene is TRBV27, the J gene TRBJ1-2, with D maybe TRBD1 (5 bases). V lost 5 bases and J lost 4, with 14 bases in between. There are 14 residues in the CDR3. Germline CDR1 is MNHEY and CDR2 is SMNVEV (reference sequence). CDR3 sequence: CASSPRGEGYGYTF. CDR3 DNA (partial): TGTGCCAGCAGTCCCCGGGGGGAAGGCTATGGC.

In regard to this clone: The CDR3 goes on 3 residues after the read ends, and that part is filled in from the germline J gene. The rearrangement links TRBV18 to TRBJ1-2, with D possibly matching TRBD1 (5 bases). The CDR3 runs 14 residues. Germline CDR1 and CDR2: KGHSH and LQKENI. CDR3: CASSPGPGGYDYTF. The part of the CDR3 DNA that was read is TGTGCCAGCTCACCAGGACCCGGGGGATACGAC.

Turning to this clone: The CDR3 is cut off 3 residues early in the read; its end comes from the germline J gene. This chain uses TRBV19 with TRBJ2-7; TRBD1 is a possible D gene (6 bases). Deletions cut 5 bases from V and 5 bases from J, with 13 bases between. The germline V gene encodes CDR1 LNHDA and CDR2 SQIVND (reference sequence). This CDR3 spans 13 amino acids. The CDR3 is CASSQGRINEQYF. Partial CDR3 DNA: TGTGCCAGTAGTCAGGGGCGTATCAACGAG.

In regard to this clone: The sequence runs out 3 residues before the end of the CDR3; the remainder is reconstructed from the germline J gene. This chain uses TRBV18 with TRBJ2-7; 7 bases agree with TRBD1. The CDR3 extends over 13 amino acids. Germline values: CDR1 KGHSH, CDR2 LQKENI. V shed 5 bases and J 3 bases; nucleotides not matched to a gene: 4. The CDR3 is CASSAGTDYEQYF. The CDR3 DNA, read in part, is TGTGCCAGCTCAGCTGGGACAGACTACGAG.

In the case of this clone: Read coverage stops 3 residues before the CDR3 terminus; the germline J gene supplies the remainder. The chain joins TRBV19 to TRBJ1-1, with D uncertain. Germline CDR1 reads LNHDA; CDR2 reads SQIVND (reference sequence). V lost 5 bases to trimming and J lost 6 bases, with 10 bases between them. CDR3 length: 12 amino acids. The part of the CDR3 DNA that was read is TGTGCCAGTAGTGATAGGGTCTCTGAA. Its translation: CASSDRVSE. The complete CDR3 reads CASSDRVSEAFF.

As concerns this clone: Its ends do not fully match the called genes, so a read error is possible. The read ends 3 residues before the CDR3 terminus; that terminus is restored from the germline J gene. The chain combines TRBV7-7 with TRBJ2-2; D is uncertain. CDR1 is SSHAT, CDR2 FNYEAQ, per germline (reference sequence). The CDR3 runs to 12 residues. The CDR3 region is CASSLISGELFF. The sequenced CDR3 bases are TGTGCTAGCAGCTTAATATCCGGGGAG. Together with reference TRBV7-7 and TRBJ2-2, the CDR3 gives the full variable domain: GAGVSQSPRYKVTKRGQDVTLRCDPISSHATLYWYQQALGQGPEFLTYFNYEAQPDKSGLPSDRFSAERPEGSISTLTIQRTEQRDSAMYRCASSLISGELFFGEGSRLTVL.